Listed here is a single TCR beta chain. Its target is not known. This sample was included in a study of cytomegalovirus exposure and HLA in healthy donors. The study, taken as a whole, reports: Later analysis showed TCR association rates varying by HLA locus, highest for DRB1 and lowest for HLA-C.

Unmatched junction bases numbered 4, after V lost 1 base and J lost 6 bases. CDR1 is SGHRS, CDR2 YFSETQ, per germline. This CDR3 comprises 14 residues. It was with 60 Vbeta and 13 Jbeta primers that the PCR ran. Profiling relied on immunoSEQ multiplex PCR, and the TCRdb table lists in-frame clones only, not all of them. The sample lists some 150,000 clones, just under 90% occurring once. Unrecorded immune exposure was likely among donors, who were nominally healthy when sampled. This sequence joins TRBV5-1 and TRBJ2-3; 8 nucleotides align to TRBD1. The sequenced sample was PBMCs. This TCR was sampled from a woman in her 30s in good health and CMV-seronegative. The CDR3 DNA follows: TGCGCCAGCAGCTTGTTCACAGGGGGGGATACGCAGTATTTT. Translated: CASSLFTGGDTQYF.